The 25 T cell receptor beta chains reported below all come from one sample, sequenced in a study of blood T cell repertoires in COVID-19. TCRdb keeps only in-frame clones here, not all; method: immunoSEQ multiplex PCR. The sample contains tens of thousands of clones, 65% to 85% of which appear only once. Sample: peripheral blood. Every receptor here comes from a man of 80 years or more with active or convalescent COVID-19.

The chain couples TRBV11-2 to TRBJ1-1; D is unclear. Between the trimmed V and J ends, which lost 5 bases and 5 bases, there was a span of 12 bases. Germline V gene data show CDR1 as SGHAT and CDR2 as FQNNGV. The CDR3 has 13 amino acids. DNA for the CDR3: TGTGCCAGCAGCATACTTTCGGGGACTGAAGCTTTCTTT. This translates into CASSILSGTEAFF.

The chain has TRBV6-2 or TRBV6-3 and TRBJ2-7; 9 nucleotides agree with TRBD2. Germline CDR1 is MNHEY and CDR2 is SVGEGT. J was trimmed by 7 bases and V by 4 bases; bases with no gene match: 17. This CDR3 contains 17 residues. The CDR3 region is CASSSGGSGRVGREQYF. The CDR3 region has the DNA TGTGCCAGCAGTTCTGGGGGTAGCGGGAGAGTAGGTCGGGAGCAGTACTTC.

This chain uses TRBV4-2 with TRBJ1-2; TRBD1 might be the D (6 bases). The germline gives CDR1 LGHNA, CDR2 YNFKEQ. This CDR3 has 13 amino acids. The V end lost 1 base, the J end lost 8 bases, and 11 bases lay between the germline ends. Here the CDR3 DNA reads TGTGCCAGCAGCCAAGTTTGGGGGCGAGGCTACACCTTC. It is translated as CASSQVWGRGYTF.

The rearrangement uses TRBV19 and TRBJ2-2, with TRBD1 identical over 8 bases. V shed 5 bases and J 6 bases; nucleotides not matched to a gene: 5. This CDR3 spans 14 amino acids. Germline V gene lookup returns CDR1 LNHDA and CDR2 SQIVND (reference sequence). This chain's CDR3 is CASSVGTGPGELFF. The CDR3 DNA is TGTGCCAGTAGTGTCGGGACAGGCCCCGGGGAGCTGTTTTTT.

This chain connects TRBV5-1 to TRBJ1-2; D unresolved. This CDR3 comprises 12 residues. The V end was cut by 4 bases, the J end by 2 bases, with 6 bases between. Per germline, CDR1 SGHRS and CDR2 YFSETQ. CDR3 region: CASSGGNYGYTF. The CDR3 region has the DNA TGCGCCAGCAGCGGCGGGAACTATGGCTACACCTTC.

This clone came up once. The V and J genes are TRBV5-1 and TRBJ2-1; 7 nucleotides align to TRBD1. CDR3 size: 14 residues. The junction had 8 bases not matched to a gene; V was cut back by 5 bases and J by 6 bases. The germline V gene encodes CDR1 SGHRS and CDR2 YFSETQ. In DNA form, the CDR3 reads TGCGCCAGCAGTCAGGGGGTCATCGGCAATGAGCAGTTCTTC. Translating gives CASSQGVIGNEQFF.

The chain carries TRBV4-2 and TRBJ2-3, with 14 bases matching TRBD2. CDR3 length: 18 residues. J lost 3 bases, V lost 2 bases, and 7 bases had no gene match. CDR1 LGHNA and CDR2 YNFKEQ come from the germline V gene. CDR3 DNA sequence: TGTGCCAGCAGCCAACGCGAGACTAGCGGGAGGGGAACAGATACGCAGTATTTT. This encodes CASSQRETSGRGTDTQYF.

CDR3 sequence (DNA): TGTGCCAGCTCACTTTACGGGACAGCATACAATGAGCAGTTCTTC. Translated: CASSLYGTAYNEQFF. The V gene is TRBV18, the J gene TRBJ2-1, with TRBD1 identical over 7 bases. CDR1 KGHSH and CDR2 LQKENI come from the germline V gene. The CDR3 sequence is 15 residues long. After removal of 4 bases from V and 4 bases from J, the junction contained 7 bases not matched to a gene.

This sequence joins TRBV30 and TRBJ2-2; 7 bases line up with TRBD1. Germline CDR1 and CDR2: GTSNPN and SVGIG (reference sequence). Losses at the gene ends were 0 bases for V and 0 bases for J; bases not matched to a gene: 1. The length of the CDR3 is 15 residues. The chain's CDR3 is CAWSVGTANTGELFF. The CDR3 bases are TGTGCCTGGAGTGTCGGGACAGCGAACACCGGGGAGCTGTTTTTT.

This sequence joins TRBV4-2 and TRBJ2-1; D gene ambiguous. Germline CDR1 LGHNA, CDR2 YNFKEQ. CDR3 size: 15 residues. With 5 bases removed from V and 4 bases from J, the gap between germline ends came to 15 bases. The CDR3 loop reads CASSEAALRYNEQFF. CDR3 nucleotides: TGTGCCAGCAGCGAGGCGGCATTAAGATACAATGAGCAGTTCTTC.

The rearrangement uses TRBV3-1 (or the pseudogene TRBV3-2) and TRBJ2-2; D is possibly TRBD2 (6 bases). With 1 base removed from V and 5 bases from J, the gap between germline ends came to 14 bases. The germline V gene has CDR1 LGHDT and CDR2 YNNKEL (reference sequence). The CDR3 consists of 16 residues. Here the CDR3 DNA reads TGTGCCAGCAGCCAAGGTTGGAGGGCGAGGACCGGGGAGCTGTTTTTT. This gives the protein CASSQGWRARTGELFF.

CDR3 sequence: CASSQYEGGRYEQYF. DNA for the CDR3: TGCGCCAGCAGCCAGTATGAAGGGGGCCGCTACGAGCAGTACTTC. The J gene is TRBJ2-7, the V gene TRBV4-1; 7 bases are a match to TRBD1. The V and J ends lost 3 bases and 3 bases, in that order; junction bases with no gene match: 8. Germline values: CDR1 MGHRA, CDR2 YSYEKL. This CDR3 comprises 15 residues.

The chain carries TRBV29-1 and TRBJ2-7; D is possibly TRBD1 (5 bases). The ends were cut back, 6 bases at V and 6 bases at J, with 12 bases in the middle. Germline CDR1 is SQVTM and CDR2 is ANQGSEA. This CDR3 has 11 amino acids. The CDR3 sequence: CSVGVSGEQYF. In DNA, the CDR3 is TGCAGCGTAGGGGTATCCGGCGAGCAGTACTTC.

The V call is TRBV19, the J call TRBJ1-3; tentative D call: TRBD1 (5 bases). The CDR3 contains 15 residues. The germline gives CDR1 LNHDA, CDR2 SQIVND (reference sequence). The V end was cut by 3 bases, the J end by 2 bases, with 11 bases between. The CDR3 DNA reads TGTGCCAGTAGTATTGGGGGGGAGACTGGAAACACCATATATTTT. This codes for CASSIGGETGNTIYF.

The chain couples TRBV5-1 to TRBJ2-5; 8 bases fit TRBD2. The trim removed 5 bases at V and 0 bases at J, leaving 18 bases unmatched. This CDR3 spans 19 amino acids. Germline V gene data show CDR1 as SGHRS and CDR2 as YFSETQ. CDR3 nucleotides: TGCGCCAGCAGTTCGGGGATCTTAGCGGGAAGATCTTACCAAGAGACCCAGTACTTC. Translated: CASSSGILAGRSYQETQYF.

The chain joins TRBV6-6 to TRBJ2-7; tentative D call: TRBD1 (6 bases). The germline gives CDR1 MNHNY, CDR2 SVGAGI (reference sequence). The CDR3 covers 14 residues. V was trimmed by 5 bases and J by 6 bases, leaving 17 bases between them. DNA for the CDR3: TGTGCCAGCAGTCAACTTGTCCAGGGGCGCGAGCAGTACTTC. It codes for CASSQLVQGREQYF.

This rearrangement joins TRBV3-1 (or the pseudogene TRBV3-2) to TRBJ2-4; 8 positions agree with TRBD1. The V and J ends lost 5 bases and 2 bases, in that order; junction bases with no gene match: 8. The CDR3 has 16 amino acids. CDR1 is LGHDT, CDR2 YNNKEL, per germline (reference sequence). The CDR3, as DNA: TGTGCCAGCAGCTTCCGACAGGGGTTCTCCAAAAACATTCAGTACTTC. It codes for CASSFRQGFSKNIQYF.

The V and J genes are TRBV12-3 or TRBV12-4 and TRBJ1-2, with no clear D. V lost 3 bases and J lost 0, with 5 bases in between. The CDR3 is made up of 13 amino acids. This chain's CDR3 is CASSLGANYGYTF. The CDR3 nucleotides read TGTGCCAGCAGTTTGGGAGCTAACTATGGCTACACCTTC.

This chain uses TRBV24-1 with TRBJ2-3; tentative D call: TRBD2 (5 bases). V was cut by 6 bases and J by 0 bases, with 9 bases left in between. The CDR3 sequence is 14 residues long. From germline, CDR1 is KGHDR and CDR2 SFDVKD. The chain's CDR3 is CATSSRGSTDTQYF. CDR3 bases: TGTGCCACCAGTTCCCGCGGGAGCACAGATACGCAGTATTTT.

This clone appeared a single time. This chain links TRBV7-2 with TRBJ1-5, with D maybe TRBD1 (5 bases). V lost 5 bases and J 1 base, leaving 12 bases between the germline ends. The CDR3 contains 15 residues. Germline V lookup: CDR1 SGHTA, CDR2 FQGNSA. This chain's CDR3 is CASSGFGGSNQPQHF. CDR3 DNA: TGTGCCAGCAGCGGGTTCGGGGGAAGCAATCAGCCCCAGCATTTT.

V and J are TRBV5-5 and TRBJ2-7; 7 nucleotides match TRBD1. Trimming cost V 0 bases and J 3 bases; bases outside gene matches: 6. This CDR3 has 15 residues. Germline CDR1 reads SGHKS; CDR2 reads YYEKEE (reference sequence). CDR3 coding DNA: TGTGCCAGCAGCTTGGGTTGGACAGGATACTACGAGCAGTACTTC. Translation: CASSLGWTGYYEQYF. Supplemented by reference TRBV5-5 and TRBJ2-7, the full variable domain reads DAGVTQSPTHLIKTRGQQVTLRCSPISGHKSVSWYQQVLGQGPQFIFQYYEKEERGRGNFPDRFSARQFPNYSSELNVNALLLGDSALYLCASSLGWTGYYEQYFGPGTRLTVT.

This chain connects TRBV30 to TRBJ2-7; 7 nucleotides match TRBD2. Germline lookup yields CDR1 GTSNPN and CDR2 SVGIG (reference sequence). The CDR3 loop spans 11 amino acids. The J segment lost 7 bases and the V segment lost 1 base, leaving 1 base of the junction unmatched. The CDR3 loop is CAWSALAEQYF. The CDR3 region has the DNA TGTGCCTGGAGTGCACTAGCGGAGCAGTACTTC.

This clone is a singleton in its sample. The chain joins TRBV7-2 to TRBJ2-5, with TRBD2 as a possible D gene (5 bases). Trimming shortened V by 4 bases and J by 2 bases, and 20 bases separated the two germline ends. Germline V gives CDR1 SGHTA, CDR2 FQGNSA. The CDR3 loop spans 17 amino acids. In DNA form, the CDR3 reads TGTGCCAGCAGCTCGGGCCGAATAGCGAATCAGCAAGAGACCCAGTACTTC. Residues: CASSSGRIANQQETQYF.

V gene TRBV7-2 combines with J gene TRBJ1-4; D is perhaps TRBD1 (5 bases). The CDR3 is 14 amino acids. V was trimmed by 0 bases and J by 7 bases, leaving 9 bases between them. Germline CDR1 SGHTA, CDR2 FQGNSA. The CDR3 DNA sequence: TGTGCCAGCAGCTTAGCAGGGGCCGCTGAAAAACTGTTTTTT. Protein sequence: CASSLAGAAEKLFF. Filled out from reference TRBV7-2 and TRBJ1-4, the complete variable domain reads GAGVSQSPSNKVTEKGKDVELRCDPISGHTALYWYRQSLGQGLEFLIYFQGNSAPDKSGLPSDRFSAERTGGSVSTLTIQRTQQEDSAVYLCASSLAGAAEKLFFGSGTQLSVL.

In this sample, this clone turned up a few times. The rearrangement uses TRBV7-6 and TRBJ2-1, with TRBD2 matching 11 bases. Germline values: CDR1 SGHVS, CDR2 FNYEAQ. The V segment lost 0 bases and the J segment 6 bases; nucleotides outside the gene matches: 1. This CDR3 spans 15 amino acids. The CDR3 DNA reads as TGTGCCAGCAGCTTAGCTGGACTAGCGGGCAATGAGCAGTTCTTC. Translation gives CASSLAGLAGNEQFF.